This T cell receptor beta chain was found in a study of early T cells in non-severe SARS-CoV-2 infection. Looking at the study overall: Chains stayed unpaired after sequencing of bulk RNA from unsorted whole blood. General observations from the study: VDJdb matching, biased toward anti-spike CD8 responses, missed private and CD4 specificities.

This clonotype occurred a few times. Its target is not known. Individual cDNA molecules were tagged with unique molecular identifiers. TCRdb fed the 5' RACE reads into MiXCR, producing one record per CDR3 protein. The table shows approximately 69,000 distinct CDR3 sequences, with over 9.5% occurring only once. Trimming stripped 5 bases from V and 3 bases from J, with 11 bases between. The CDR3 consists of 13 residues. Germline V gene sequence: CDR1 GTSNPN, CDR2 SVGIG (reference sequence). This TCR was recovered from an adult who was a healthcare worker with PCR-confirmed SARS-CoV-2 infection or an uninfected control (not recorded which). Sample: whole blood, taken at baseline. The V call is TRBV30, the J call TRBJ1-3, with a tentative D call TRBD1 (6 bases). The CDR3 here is CAWSTGSGNTIYF. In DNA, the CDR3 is TGTGCCTGGTCAACAGGGAGTGGAAACACCATATATTTT. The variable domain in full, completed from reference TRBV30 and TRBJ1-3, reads SQTIHQWPATLVQPVGSPLSLECTVEGTSNPNLYWYRQAAGRGLQLLFYSVGIGQISSEVPQNLSASRPQDRQFILSSKKLLLSDSGFYLCAWSTGSGNTIYFGEGSWLTVV.